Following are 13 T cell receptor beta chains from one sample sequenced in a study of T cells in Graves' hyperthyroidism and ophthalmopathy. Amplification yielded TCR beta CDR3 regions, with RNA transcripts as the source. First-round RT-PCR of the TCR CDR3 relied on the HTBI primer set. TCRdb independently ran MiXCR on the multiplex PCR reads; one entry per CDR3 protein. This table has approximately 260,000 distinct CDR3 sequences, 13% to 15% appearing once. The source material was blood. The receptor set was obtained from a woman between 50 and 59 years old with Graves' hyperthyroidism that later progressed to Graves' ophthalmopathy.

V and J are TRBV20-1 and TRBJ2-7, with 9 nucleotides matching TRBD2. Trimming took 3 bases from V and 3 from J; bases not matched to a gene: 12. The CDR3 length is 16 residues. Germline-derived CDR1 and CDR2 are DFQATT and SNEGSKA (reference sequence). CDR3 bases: TGCAGTGCTAGCCCTCTAGGAGCGGGAGGTGTCTACGAGCAGTACTTC. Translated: CSASPLGAGGVYEQYF.

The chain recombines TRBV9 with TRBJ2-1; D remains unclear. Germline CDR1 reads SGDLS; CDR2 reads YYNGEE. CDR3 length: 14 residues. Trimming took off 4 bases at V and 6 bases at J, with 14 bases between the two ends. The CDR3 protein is CASSSKPSTNEQFF. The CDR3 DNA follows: TGTGCCAGCAGCTCTAAACCGTCGACCAATGAGCAGTTCTTC.

CDR3: CSARVAGAQQPQHF. CDR3 nucleotides: TGCAGTGCTAGAGTGGCAGGGGCGCAGCAGCCCCAGCATTTT. V gene TRBV20-1 combines with J gene TRBJ1-5; the D gene is possibly TRBD1 (6 bases). Germline assignment: CDR1 DFQATT and CDR2 SNEGSKA (reference sequence). This CDR3 region has 14 residues. V lost 1 base, J lost 7 bases, and 14 bases lay in between.

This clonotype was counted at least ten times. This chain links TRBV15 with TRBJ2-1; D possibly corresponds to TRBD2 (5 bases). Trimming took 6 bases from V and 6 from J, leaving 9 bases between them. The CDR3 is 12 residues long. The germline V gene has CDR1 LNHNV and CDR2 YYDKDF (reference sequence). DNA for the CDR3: TGTGCCACCAGTGGCGGGCGCAATGAGCAGTTCTTC. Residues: CATSGGRNEQFF.

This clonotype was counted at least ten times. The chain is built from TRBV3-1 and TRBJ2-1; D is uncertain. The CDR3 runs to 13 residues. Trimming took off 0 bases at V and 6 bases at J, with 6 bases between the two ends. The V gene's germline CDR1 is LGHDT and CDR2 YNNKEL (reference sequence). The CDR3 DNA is TGTGCCAGCAGCCAAGATATCCCCAATGAGCAGTTCTTC. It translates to CASSQDIPNEQFF.

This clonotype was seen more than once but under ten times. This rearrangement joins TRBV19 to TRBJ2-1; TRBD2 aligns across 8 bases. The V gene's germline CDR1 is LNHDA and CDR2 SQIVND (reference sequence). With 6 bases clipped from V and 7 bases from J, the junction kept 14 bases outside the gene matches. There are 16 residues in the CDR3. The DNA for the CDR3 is TGTGCCAGTAGGCACAAAGCGCTACGGGGGGGGAATGAGCAGTTCTTC. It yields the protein CASRHKALRGGNEQFF.

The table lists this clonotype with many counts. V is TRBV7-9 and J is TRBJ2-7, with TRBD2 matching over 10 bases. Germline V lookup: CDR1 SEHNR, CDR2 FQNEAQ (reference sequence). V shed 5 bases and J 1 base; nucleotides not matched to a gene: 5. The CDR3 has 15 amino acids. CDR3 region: CASSPKAGGSYEQYF. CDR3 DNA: TGTGCCAGCAGCCCTAAAGCGGGAGGGTCCTACGAGCAGTACTTC.

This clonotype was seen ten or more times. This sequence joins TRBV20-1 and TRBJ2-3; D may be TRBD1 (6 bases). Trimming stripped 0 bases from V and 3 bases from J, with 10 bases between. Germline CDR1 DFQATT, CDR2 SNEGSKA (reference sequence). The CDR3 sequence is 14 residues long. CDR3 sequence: CSARDGGATDTQYF. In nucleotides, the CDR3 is TGCAGTGCTAGAGATGGGGGCGCGACAGATACGCAGTATTTT.

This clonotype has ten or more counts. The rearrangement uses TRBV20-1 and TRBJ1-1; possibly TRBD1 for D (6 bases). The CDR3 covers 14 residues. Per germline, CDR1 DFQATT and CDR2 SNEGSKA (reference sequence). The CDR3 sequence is CRADRSEVNTEAFF. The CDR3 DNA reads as TGCAGGGCCGACAGGTCGGAGGTGAACACTGAAGCTTTCTTT.

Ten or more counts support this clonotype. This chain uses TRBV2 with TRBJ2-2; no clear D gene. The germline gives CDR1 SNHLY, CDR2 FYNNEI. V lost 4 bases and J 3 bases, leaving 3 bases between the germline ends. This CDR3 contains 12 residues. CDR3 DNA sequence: TGTGCCAGCAGTGCACACACCGGGGAGCTGTTTTTT. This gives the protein CASSAHTGELFF.

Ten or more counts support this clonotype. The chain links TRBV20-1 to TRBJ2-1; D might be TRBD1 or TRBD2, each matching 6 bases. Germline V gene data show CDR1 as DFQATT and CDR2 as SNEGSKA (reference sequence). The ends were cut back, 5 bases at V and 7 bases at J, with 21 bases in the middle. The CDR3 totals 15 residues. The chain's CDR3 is CSARLRGRGGNEQFF. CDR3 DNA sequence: TGCAGTGCTCGCCTCAGGGGCCGTGGGGGGAATGAGCAGTTCTTC.

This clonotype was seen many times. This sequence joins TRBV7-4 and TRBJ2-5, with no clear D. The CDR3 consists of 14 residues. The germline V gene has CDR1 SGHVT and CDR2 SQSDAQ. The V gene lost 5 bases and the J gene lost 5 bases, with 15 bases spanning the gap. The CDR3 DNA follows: TGTGCCAGCAGCCCCTCCTCCAGAAGGGAGACCCAGTACTTC. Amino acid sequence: CASSPSSRRETQYF.

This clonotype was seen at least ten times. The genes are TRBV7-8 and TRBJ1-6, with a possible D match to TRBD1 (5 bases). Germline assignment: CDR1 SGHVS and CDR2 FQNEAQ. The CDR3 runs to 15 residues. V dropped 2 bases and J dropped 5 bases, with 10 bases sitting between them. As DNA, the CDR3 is TGTGCCAGCAGCTTAAGTTCCAGGGATAATTCACCCCTCCACTTT. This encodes CASSLSSRDNSPLHF.